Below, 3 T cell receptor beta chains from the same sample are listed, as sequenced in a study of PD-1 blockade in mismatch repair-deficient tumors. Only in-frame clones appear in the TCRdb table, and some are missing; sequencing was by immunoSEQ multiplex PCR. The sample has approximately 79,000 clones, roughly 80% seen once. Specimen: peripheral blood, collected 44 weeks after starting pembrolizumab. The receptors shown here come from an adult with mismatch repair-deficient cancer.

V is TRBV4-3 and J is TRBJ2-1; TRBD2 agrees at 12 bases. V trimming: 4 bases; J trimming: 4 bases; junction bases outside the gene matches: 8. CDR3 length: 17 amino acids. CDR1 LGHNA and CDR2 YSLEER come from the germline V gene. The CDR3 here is CASSPRASGGGYNEQFF. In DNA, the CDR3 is TGCGCCAGCAGCCCTAGGGCTAGCGGGGGGGGTTACAATGAGCAGTTCTTC.

CDR3 nucleotides: TGTGCCAGCAGTGGACAATTCTCCTACGAGCAGTACTTC. Translating gives CASSGQFSYEQYF. V usage is TRBV6-6 and J usage is TRBJ2-7, with TRBD1 as a possible D gene (5 bases). The V end was cut by 5 bases, the J end by 0 bases, with 8 bases between. Germline CDR1 is MNHNY and CDR2 is SVGAGI (reference sequence). This CDR3 has 13 amino acids.

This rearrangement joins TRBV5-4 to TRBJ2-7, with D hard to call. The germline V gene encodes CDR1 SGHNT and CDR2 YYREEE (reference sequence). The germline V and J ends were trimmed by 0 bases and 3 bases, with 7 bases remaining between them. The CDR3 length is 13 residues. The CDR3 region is CASSLGLDYEQYF. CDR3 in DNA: TGTGCCAGCAGCTTGGGACTTGACTACGAGCAGTACTTC.